Listed here are 28 T cell receptor beta chains from one sample, sequenced in a study of CD8+ T cells in alopecia areata. Sequencing relied on a cDNA template that was reverse transcribed from extracted RNA. Here immunoSEQ multiplex PCR was the method, and the copy in TCRdb shows in-frame clones only, minus some. The sample contains roughly 150,000 clones, 50% to 65% of which appear only once. The input for sequencing was CD8+ T cells sorted from blood, taken at week 0. The receptors originated from a human donor with alopecia areata.

This clone showed up just a few times. V gene TRBV9 combines with J gene TRBJ1-1; a possible D gene is TRBD1 (6 bases). The germline gives CDR1 SGDLS, CDR2 YYNGEE. Trimming pared 1 base from V and 8 bases from J, leaving 12 bases between. The CDR3 has 13 residues. The CDR3 loop reads CASSVRPGQEAFF. The CDR3, as DNA: TGTGCCAGCAGCGTACGACCTGGACAGGAAGCTTTCTTT.

The chain links TRBV19 to TRBJ1-1; D not resolved. CDR3 length: 13 amino acids. CDR1 LNHDA and CDR2 SQIVND come from the germline V gene (reference sequence). V was cut by 3 bases and J by 5 bases, with 10 bases left in between. The CDR3 region is CASSMGGNTEAFF. The DNA of the CDR3 is TGTGCCAGTAGTATGGGCGGTAATACTGAAGCTTTCTTT.

This rearrangement joins TRBV27 to TRBJ2-5; the D is unclear. This CDR3 has 13 residues. Germline lookup yields CDR1 MNHEY and CDR2 SMNVEV (reference sequence). This chain's CDR3 is CGDELFHQETQYF. CDR3 sequence (DNA): TGTGGCGATGAACTGTTCCACCAAGAGACCCAGTACTTC.

This chain connects TRBV29-1 to TRBJ2-2, with unresolved D. Trimming shortened V by 4 bases and J by 6 bases, and 3 bases separated the two germline ends. The CDR3 runs 10 residues. Germline V gives CDR1 SQVTM, CDR2 ANQGSEA. In nucleotides, the CDR3 is TGCAGCGTTGGGGCCGGGGAGCTGTTTTTT. Amino acid sequence: CSVGAGELFF.

The chain couples TRBV7-9 to TRBJ1-1; D is unresolved. CDR1 is SEHNR, CDR2 FQNEAQ, per germline (reference sequence). This CDR3 comprises 13 residues. Trimming stripped 4 bases from V and 1 base from J, with 7 bases between. The CDR3 region has the DNA TGTGCCAGCAGCTATCAACAGAACACTGAAGCTTTCTTT. Its translation is CASSYQQNTEAFF.

The V gene is TRBV9, the J gene TRBJ2-5; 7 bases line up with TRBD2. Trimming removed 5 bases from V and 2 bases from J; junction bases left unmatched: 9. The CDR3 is 15 amino acids. Germline V gives CDR1 SGDLS, CDR2 YYNGEE. CDR3 sequence: CASSVTAGDQETQYF. CDR3 DNA sequence: TGTGCCAGCAGTGTAACGGCGGGGGATCAAGAGACCCAGTACTTC.

The chain joins TRBV7-9 to TRBJ1-1; the D gene is possibly TRBD1 (6 bases). Trimming took off 7 bases at V and 14 bases at J, with 23 bases between the two ends. CDR1 and CDR2 (germline): SEHNR, FQNEAQ (reference sequence). The CDR3 extends over 13 amino acids. The CDR3 here is CASTFGGPEGVFF. The CDR3 DNA sequence: TGTGCCAGCACCTTCGGGGGCCCTGAGGGGGTATTCTTT.

The gene calls are TRBV27 and TRBJ1-5; D not resolved. Germline loops: CDR1 MNHEY, CDR2 SMNVEV (reference sequence). V gave up 5 bases and J gave up 4 bases, with 9 bases separating them. The CDR3 loop spans 13 amino acids. CDR3 sequence (DNA): TGTGCCAGCAGTACTAGTTCGAATCAGCCCCAGCATTTT. The encoded protein is CASSTSSNQPQHF.

This clone was detected a few times. The chain links TRBV28 to TRBJ2-1; D might be TRBD1 (5 bases). Germline V CDR1 and CDR2: MDHEN, SYDVKM. The CDR3 sequence is 14 residues long. V dropped 6 bases and J dropped 1 base, with 10 bases sitting between them. This CDR3 reads CASSFPGSYNEQFF. DNA for the CDR3: TGTGCCAGCAGCTTCCCAGGGTCCTACAATGAGCAGTTCTTC. The whole variable domain, remainder taken from reference TRBV28 and TRBJ2-1, is DVKVTQSSRYLVKRTGEKVFLECVQDMDHENMFWYRQDPGLGLRLIYFSYDVKMKEKGDIPEGYSVSREKKERFSLILESASTNQTSMYLCASSFPGSYNEQFFGPGTRLTVL.

The CDR3 region is CASSPTTAVTYGYTF. In DNA, the CDR3 is TGTGCCAGCAGCCCCACGACAGCAGTCACCTATGGCTACACCTTC. The V gene is TRBV13, the J gene TRBJ1-2, with a tentative D call TRBD1 (5 bases). CDR1 is PRHDT and CDR2 is FYEKMQ in the germline V gene (reference sequence). Trimming removed 5 bases at V and 4 bases at J, with 17 bases between. This CDR3 contains 15 residues.

The rearrangement links TRBV29-1 to TRBJ2-7; 10 bases are a match to TRBD1. The CDR3 spans 15 residues. Germline assignment: CDR1 SQVTM and CDR2 ANQGSEA. The V segment lost 6 bases and the J segment 6 bases; nucleotides outside the gene matches: 14. The CDR3 nucleotides are TGCAGCGTCGTAGGGGGACAGGGGAGTTCGGGCGAGCAGTACTTC. It specifies CSVVGGQGSSGEQYF.

The V and J genes are TRBV29-1 and TRBJ1-1; weak D call: TRBD1 (5 bases). CDR3 length equals 13 residues. V lost 4 bases to trimming and J lost 5 bases, with 14 bases between them. Germline V gene data show CDR1 as SQVTM and CDR2 as ANQGSEA. The CDR3 sequence: CSVGGGERTEAFF. In nucleotides, the CDR3 is TGCAGCGTTGGGGGCGGGGAGAGGACTGAAGCTTTCTTT.

The chain uses TRBV30 and TRBJ2-1; D is unclear. CDR1 and CDR2 from the germline V gene are GTSNPN and SVGIG (reference sequence). The CDR3 is made up of 12 amino acids. V lost 3 bases and J 3 bases, leaving 6 bases between the germline ends. CDR3 residues: CAWRSLYNEQFF. The DNA of the CDR3 is TGTGCCTGGAGATCCCTCTACAATGAGCAGTTCTTC.

The rearrangement joins TRBV29-1 to TRBJ2-7; 9 nucleotides agree with TRBD2. CDR3 size: 15 residues. CDR1 is SQVTM and CDR2 is ANQGSEA in the germline V gene. Germline trimming cut 0 bases from V and 1 base from J; bases unmatched to any gene: 4. Written as DNA, the CDR3 is TGCAGCGTTGAAGAAACTAGCGGGCCTTCCTACGAGCAGTACTTC. This gives the protein CSVEETSGPSYEQYF.

V and J are TRBV7-6 and TRBJ2-1, with TRBD1 matching over 7 bases. Germline V gene sequence: CDR1 SGHVS, CDR2 FNYEAQ. V was pared by 4 bases and J by 5 bases, with 5 bases of the junction left unmatched. The CDR3 covers 14 residues. CDR3 nucleotide sequence: TGTGCCAGCAGCTCAAGACAGGGTAACAATGAGCAGTTCTTC. The encoded protein is CASSSRQGNNEQFF.

This clone was observed a handful of times. The identical CDR3 is also encoded by other nucleotide sequences in the sample. The gene calls are TRBV29-1 and TRBJ1-2; a weak D match, TRBD1 (6 bases). Trimming pared 3 bases from V and 3 bases from J, leaving 11 bases between. The CDR3 is made up of 13 amino acids. Germline lookup yields CDR1 SQVTM and CDR2 ANQGSEA. CDR3 loop: CSVDVGGDYGYTF. The DNA for the CDR3 is TGCAGCGTTGACGTAGGGGGAGACTATGGCTACACCTTC.

The rearrangement joins TRBV6-1 to TRBJ2-5; perhaps D is TRBD1 or TRBD2 (6 bases each). V lost 2 bases, J lost 2 bases, and 9 bases lay in between. Germline V gene lookup returns CDR1 MNHNS and CDR2 SASEGT. There are 14 residues in the CDR3. CDR3 sequence reads: CASSERGDQETQYF. The CDR3 bases are TGTGCCAGCAGTGAAAGGGGGGATCAAGAGACCCAGTACTTC.

This clone appeared a single time. The chain joins TRBV15 to TRBJ1-2; TRBD1 is a possible D gene (5 bases). The CDR3 runs to 16 residues. Per the germline V gene, CDR1 is LNHNV and CDR2 is YYDKDF (reference sequence). V gave up 4 bases and J gave up 2 bases, with 17 bases separating them. The CDR3 sequence: CATSKTPTDQNYGYTF. The CDR3 DNA reads as TGTGCCACCAGCAAAACCCCGACAGACCAAAACTATGGCTACACCTTC.

V usage is TRBV27 and J usage is TRBJ1-2; TRBD1 matches at 8 bases. Germline loops: CDR1 MNHEY, CDR2 SMNVEV (reference sequence). The J segment lost 7 bases and the V segment lost 5 bases, leaving 6 bases of the junction unmatched. This CDR3 contains 13 residues. The CDR3 DNA reads TGTGCCAGCAGTAGAGACAGGGGAGGTGGCTACACCTTC. Its protein product is CASSRDRGGGYTF.

By share, this clone ranks as large (0.1 to 1%). The chain uses TRBV9 and TRBJ1-2; D unresolved. The CDR3 has 14 residues. Germline values: CDR1 SGDLS, CDR2 YYNGEE. The germline V and J ends were trimmed by 4 bases and 6 bases, with 16 bases remaining between them. The CDR3 loop is CASSPSLGENGYTF. In DNA form, the CDR3 reads TGTGCCAGCAGCCCTAGTCTGGGAGAAAATGGCTACACCTTC.

The rearrangement links TRBV30 to TRBJ1-1, with D uncertain. Germline CDR1 GTSNPN, CDR2 SVGIG (reference sequence). The CDR3 spans 12 residues. Trimming took 3 bases from V and 1 from J, leaving 6 bases between them. The CDR3 coding sequence is TGTGCCTGGAGCACAGCGAACACTGAAGCTTTCTTT. It yields the protein CAWSTANTEAFF.

The chain joins TRBV6-6 to TRBJ2-1; 11 bases are a match to TRBD1. The CDR3 spans 15 residues. Trimming at V came to 7 bases and at J to 9 bases, leaving 11 bases not matched to a gene. Germline CDR1 and CDR2: MNHNY and SVGAGI (reference sequence). CDR3 DNA sequence: TGTGCCAGCACCCCATTCGGGACAGGGGGGCGTGAGCAGTTCTTC. Amino acid sequence: CASTPFGTGGREQFF.

The V call is TRBV29-1, the J call TRBJ2-1; 12 positions agree with TRBD2. Germline loops: CDR1 SQVTM, CDR2 ANQGSEA. CDR3 length: 16 amino acids. Trimming cost V 1 base and J 4 bases; bases outside gene matches: 5. CDR3 sequence reads: CSVEASGGAFYNEQFF. The CDR3 bases are TGCAGCGTTGAAGCTAGCGGGGGGGCCTTTTACAATGAGCAGTTCTTC.

V gene TRBV5-1 combines with J gene TRBJ2-7, with D unresolved. Germline CDR1 is SGHRS and CDR2 is YFSETQ. The CDR3 length is 13 residues. Trimming took off 0 bases at V and 3 bases at J, with 7 bases between the two ends. The CDR3 sequence: CASSLAVGYEQYF. In DNA, the CDR3 is TGCGCCAGCAGCTTGGCGGTGGGCTACGAGCAGTACTTC.

This sequence joins TRBV6-5 and TRBJ1-1; perhaps TRBD1 as D (6 bases). Between the trimmed V and J ends, which lost 6 bases and 8 bases, there was a span of 10 bases. This CDR3 has 11 amino acids. CDR1 is MNHEY, CDR2 SVGAGI, per germline. Here the CDR3 reads CASSAGTEAFF. The CDR3 DNA follows: TGTGCCAGCAGCGCCGGGACAGAAGCTTTCTTT.

The rearrangement joins TRBV12-5 to TRBJ1-1; D not resolved. CDR1 LGHNT and CDR2 FRNRAP come from the germline V gene. V was cut by 3 bases and J by 11 bases, with 10 bases left in between. The CDR3 runs to 11 residues. This CDR3 is CASGLGRVAFF. The CDR3 DNA sequence: TGTGCTAGTGGTTTAGGACGGGTCGCTTTCTTT. Filled out from reference TRBV12-5 and TRBJ1-1, the complete variable domain reads DARVTQTPRHKVTEMGQEVTMRCQPILGHNTVFWYRQTMMQGLELLAYFRNRAPLDDSGMPKDRFSAEMPDATLATLKIQPSEPRDSAVYFCASGLGRVAFFGQGTRLTVV.

The rearrangement uses TRBV13 and TRBJ1-1, with unresolved D. Germline CDR1 PRHDT, CDR2 FYEKMQ (reference sequence). The CDR3 consists of 12 residues. V was trimmed by 5 bases and J by 6 bases, leaving 10 bases between them. CDR3 loop: CASSDGSPEAFF. The CDR3 DNA follows: TGTGCCAGCAGCGATGGGAGCCCTGAAGCTTTCTTT.

This clone was observed a handful of times. This sequence joins TRBV29-1 and TRBJ2-3, with TRBD2 matching over 13 bases. CDR1 and CDR2 (germline): SQVTM, ANQGSEA. V lost 2 bases and J lost 4; bases outside the gene matches: 6. CDR3 length: 16 residues. DNA for the CDR3: TGCAGCGTTGAATTTACTAGCGGGGGGGCGGCAGATACGCAGTATTTT. Translated, it gives CSVEFTSGGAADTQYF.